The clone carrying this T cell receptor (beta chain) was found many times. The antigen remains undetermined. The entry originates in a study of human T cells and chemical hapten exposure. The sample's time point: pre-sensitization, week 0. Indicated treatment: therapeutic diphenylcyclopropenone sensitization with weekly scalp DPC. Participating donors were patients with alopecia, aged 18 to 70 years, considered appropriate candidates for DPC. It was unfractionated whole blood from which total RNA was extracted. TCRdb processed the RACE reads anew with MiXCR; each CDR3 protein has one entry. The sample includes 300,000 to 450,000 distinct CDR3 sequences, roughly 5% seen only once; the top ten take 2.5% to 3%. Overall study findings and caveats: In comparison with controls, expanded TCRs gave rise to a significantly larger number of large CDR3 similarity clusters. All donors were alopecia patients, so their immunity may differ from that of healthy people.

Sample: whole blood, taken in connection with sensitization to the hapten diphenylcyclopropenone (DPC). The receptor was derived from a woman aged 50 to 65 with alopecia areata. Some clones in this sample may be carry-over from other donors' samples.

CDR3 in DNA: TGCGCCAGCAGCTTGGGACTAGCCCCCTACAATGAGCAGTTCTTC. This sequence encodes CASSLGLAPYNEQFF. The chain has TRBV5-1 and TRBJ2-1; the match to TRBD2 covers 7 bases. This CDR3 has 15 residues. V shed 0 bases and J 2 bases; nucleotides not matched to a gene: 2. In germline, CDR1 is SGHRS, CDR2 YFSETQ.